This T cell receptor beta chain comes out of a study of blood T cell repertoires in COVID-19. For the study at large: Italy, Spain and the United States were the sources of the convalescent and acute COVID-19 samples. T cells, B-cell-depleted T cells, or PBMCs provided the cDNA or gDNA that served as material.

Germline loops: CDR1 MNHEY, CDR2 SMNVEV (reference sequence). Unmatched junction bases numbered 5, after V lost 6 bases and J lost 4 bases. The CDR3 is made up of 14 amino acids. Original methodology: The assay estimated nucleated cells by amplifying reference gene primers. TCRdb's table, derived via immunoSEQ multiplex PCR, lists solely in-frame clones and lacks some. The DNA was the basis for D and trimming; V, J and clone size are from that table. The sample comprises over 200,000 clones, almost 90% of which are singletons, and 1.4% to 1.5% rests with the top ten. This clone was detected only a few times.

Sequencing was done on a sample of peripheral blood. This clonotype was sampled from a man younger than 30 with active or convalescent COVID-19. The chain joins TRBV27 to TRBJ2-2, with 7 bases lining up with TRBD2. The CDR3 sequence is CASRGGRSTGELFF. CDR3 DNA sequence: TGTGCCAGCAGGGGCGGGAGATCCACCGGGGAGCTGTTTTTT.